What follows is one T cell receptor (beta chain) and its context. One base away lies a much larger clone, so this may be a sequencing read error. In TCRdb, the PCR reads were re-called with MiXCR into one record per CDR3 protein. Here the sample spans about 97,000 distinct CDR3 sequences, roughly half being singletons. This specimen comes from a study of CDR3 diversity in severe acne. The sequenced sample was blood. This receptor was taken from a male donor with acne.

This CDR3 reads CSARKGAYYHEQFF. The CDR3 coding sequence is TGCAGTGCTAGAAAGGGGGCTTACTACCATGAGCAGTTCTTC. The chain carries TRBV20-1 and TRBJ2-1, with 7 bases matching TRBD1. This CDR3 is built from 14 residues. Looked up from germline, CDR1 is DFQATT and CDR2 is SNEGSKA (reference sequence).